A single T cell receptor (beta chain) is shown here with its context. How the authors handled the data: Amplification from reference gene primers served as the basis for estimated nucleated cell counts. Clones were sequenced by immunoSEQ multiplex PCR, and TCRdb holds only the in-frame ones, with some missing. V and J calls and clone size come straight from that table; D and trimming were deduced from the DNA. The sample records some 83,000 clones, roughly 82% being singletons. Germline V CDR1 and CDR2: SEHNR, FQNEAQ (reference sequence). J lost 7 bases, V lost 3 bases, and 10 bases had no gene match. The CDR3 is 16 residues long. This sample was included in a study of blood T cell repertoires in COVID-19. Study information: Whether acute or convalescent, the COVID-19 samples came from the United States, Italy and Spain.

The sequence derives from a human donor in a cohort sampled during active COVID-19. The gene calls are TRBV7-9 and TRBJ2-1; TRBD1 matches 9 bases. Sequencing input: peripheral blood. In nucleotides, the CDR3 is TGTGCCAGCAGCTTCGCCGGGACAGGGCTGCGAAATGAGCAGTTCTTC. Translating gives CASSFAGTGLRNEQFF.